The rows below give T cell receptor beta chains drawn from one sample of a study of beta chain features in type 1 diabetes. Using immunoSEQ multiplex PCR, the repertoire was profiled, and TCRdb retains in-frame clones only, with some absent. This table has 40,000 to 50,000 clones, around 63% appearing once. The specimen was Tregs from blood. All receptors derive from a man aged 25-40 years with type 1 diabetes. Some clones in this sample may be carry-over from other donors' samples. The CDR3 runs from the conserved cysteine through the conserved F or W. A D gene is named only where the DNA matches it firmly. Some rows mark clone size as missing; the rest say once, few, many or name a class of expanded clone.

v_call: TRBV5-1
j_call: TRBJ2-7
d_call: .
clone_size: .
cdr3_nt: TGCGCCAGCAGCTTGGAAGGAGGGGCAAGGGAGCAGTACTTC
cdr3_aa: CASSLEGGAREQYF

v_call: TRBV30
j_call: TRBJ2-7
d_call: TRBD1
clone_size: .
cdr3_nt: TGTGCCTGGAGTGTACGACGGACAGGGGGTTCCCCTCTCGAGCAGTACTTC
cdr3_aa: CAWSVRRTGGSPLEQYF

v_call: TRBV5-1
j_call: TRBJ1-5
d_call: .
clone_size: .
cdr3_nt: TGCGCCAGCAGCTTAATTCCAGGGAGCAATCAGCCCCAGCATTTT
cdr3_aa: CASSLIPGSNQPQHF

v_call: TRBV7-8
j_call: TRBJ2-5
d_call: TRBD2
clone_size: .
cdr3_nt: TGTGCCAGCAGCGCGGGACTAGGGCAAGAGACCCAGTACTTC
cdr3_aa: CASSAGLGQETQYF

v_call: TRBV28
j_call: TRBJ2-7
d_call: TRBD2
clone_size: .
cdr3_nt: TGTGCCAGCAGACCTAGCGGGGGGGCCTACGAGCAGTACTTC
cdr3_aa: CASRPSGGAYEQYF

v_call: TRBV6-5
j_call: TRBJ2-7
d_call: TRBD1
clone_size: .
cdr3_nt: TGTGCCAGCAGTTCTCCGGGACAGCCCTACGAGCAGTACTTC
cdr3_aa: CASSSPGQPYEQYF

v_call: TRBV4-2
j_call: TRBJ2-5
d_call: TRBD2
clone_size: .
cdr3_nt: TGTGCCAGCAGCTTGATCAGCGGGGGGGCGGAGACCCAGTACTTC
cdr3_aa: CASSLISGGAETQYF

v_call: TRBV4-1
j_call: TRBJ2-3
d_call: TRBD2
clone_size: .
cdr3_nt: TGCGCCAGCAGCCAAGATGCAGGGACTAGCTACACAGATACGCAGTATTTT
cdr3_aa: CASSQDAGTSYTDTQYF

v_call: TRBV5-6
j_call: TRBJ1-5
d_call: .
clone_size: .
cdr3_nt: TGTGCCAGCAGAAAGCAGGGTATCAATCAGCCCCAGCATTTT
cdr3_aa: CASRKQGINQPQHF

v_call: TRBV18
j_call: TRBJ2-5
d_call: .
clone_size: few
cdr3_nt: TGTGCCAGCTCACCACCGGCCAGGGTCGGGGAGACCCAGTACTTC
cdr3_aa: CASSPPARVGETQYF

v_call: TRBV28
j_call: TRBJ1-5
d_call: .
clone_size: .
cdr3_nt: TGTGCCAGCAGTTTGGGGCGACAGCCCCAGCATTTT
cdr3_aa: CASSLGRQPQHF

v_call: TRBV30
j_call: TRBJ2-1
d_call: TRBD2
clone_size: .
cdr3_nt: TGTGCCTGGAACGGAGGTAGCGGGCTCTACAATGAGCAGTTCTTC
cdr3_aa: CAWNGGSGLYNEQFF

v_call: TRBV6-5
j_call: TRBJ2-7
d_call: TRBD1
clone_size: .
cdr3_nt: TGTGCCAGCAGTCCCCGTGACAGGGGGCTTCGGGAGCAGTACTTC
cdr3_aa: CASSPRDRGLREQYF

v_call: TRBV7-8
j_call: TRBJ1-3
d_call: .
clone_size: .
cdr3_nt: TGTGCCAGCAGCGCCAGGAATGAAGGAAACACCATATATTTT
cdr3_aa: CASSARNEGNTIYF

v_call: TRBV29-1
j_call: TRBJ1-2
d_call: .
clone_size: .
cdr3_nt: TGCAGCGTTGCGGATGGACTGCTCGGGAGGATCTACACCTTC
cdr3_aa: CSVADGLLGRIYTF

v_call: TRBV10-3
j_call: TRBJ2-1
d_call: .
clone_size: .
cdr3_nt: TGTGCCGGGGGGGGCGACAATGAGCAGTTCTTC
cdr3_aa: CAGGGDNEQFF

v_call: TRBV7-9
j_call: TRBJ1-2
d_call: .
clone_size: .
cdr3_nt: TGTGCCAGCAGCTTAGAGAGTGGCTACACCTTC
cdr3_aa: CASSLESGYTF

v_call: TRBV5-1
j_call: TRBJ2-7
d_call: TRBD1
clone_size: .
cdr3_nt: TGCGCCAGCAGCTTGGGAGGGACAGGGGGGTACGAGCAGTACTTC
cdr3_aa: CASSLGGTGGYEQYF

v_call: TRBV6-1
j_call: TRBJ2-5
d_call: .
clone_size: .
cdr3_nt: TGTGCCAGCAGTAAATACAGCACCTCACAAGAGACCCAGTACTTC
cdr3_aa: CASSKYSTSQETQYF

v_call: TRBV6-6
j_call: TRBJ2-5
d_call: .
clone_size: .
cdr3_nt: TGTGCCAGCAGGACAGAAGAGACCCAGTACTTC
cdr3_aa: CASRTEETQYF

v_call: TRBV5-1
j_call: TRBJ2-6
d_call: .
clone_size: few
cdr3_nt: TGCGCCAGCAGCTTGACCGGGACTGCCTTCAACTCTGGGGCCAACGTCCTGACTTTC
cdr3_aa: CASSLTGTAFNSGANVLTF

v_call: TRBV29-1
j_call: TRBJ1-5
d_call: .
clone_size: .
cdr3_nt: TGCAGCGCGCAGACAGGTAGCAATCAGCCCCAGCATTTT
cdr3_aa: CSAQTGSNQPQHF

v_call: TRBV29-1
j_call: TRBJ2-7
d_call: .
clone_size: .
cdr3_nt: TGCAGCGTCTCGAAGGGGGACCACGAGCAGTACTTC
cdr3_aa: CSVSKGDHEQYF

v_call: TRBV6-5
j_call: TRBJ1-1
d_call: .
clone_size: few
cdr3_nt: TGTGCCAGCAGTTATAGGACAGCTTCTGCAGCTTTCTTT
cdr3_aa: CASSYRTASAAFF

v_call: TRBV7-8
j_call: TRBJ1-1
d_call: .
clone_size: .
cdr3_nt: TGTGCCAGCAGCCCCCGGCCCAATCGGGACACTGAAGCTTTCTTT
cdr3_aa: CASSPRPNRDTEAFF

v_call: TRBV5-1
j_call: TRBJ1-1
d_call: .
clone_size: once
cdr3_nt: TGCGCCAGCAGCTCAACGACAGGGAACACTGAAGCTTTCTTT
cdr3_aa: CASSSTTGNTEAFF

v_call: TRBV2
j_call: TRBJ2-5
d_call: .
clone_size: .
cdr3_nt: TGTGCCAGCAGTGAGCACGGTCGAAGGGGACAAGAGACCCAGTACTTC
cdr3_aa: CASSEHGRRGQETQYF

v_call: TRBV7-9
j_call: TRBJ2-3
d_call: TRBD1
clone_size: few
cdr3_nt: TGTGCCAGCAGCTACATGACAGGGGGCGGAGATACGCAGTATTTT
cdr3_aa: CASSYMTGGGDTQYF

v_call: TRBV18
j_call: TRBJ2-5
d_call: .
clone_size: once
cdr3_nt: TGTGCCAGCTCACGACGGGTCCAAGAGACCCAGTACTTC
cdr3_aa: CASSRRVQETQYF

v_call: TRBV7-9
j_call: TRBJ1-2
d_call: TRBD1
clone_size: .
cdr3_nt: TGTGCCAGCAGCTTAGACACAGGGGGGAACTATGGCTACACCTTC
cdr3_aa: CASSLDTGGNYGYTF

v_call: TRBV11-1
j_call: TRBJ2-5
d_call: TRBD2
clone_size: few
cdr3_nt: TGTGCCAGCAGCTTAGCGCCTAGCGGGGAAGAGACCCAGTACTTC
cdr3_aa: CASSLAPSGEETQYF

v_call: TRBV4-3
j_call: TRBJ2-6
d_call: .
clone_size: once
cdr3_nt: TGCGCCAGCAGCCAATTCTCGGGAGCCCTTAGGGTGGGGGCCAACGTCCTGACTTTC
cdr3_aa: CASSQFSGALRVGANVLTF

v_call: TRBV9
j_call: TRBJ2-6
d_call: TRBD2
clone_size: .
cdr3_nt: TGTGCCAGCAGCCCCTCCGGAACTAGCGGGGGGGGAGGGGCCAACGTCCTGACTTTC
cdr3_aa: CASSPSGTSGGGGANVLTF

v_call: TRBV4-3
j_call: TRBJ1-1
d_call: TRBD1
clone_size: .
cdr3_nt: TGCGCCAGCAGCCCTCGGCAGGGGGCTAGGACTGAAGCTTTCTTT
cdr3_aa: CASSPRQGARTEAFF

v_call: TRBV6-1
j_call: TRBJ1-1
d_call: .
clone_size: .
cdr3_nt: TGTGCCAGCAAAAAGGGGTTGAACACTGAAGCTTTCTTT
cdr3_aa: CASKKGLNTEAFF

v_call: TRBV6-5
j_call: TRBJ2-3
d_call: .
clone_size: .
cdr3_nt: TGTGCCAGCAGACTCTTCGGGGGAGATACGCAGTATTTT
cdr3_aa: CASRLFGGDTQYF

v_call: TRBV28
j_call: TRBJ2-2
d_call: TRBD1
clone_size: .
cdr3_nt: TGTGCCAGCAGTTACCCGACAGGGGGAATCGGGGAGCTGTTTTTT
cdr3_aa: CASSYPTGGIGELFF

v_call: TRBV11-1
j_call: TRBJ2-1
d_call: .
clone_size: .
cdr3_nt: TGTGCCAGCACACGGGGGGCCGGAACGGACAATGAGCAGTTCTTC
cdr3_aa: CASTRGAGTDNEQFF

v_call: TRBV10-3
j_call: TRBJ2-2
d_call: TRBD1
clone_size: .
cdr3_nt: TGTGCCGCCCGACCGGGACAGGGGCAGAACACCGGGGAGCTGTTTTTT
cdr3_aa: CAARPGQGQNTGELFF

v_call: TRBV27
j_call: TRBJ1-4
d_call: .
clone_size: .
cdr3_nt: TGTGCCAGCCGGAGTGGAGCGAATGAAAAACTGTTTTTT
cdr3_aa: CASRSGANEKLFF

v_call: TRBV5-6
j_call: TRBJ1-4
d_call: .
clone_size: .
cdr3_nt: TGTGCCAGCAGCTTTCAAGGACACCTTAATGAAAAACTGTTTTTT
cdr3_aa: CASSFQGHLNEKLFF